These 14 T cell receptor beta chains originate from one sample sequenced in a study of cytomegalovirus exposure and HLA in healthy donors. 60 Vbeta and 13 Jbeta primers were used in PCR. Profiling relied on immunoSEQ multiplex PCR, and the TCRdb table lists in-frame clones only, not all of them. Seen here are nearly 200,000 clones, about four fifths observed once, and the top ten hold approximately 0.39%. Source material: PBMCs. These receptors originate from a male donor in good health and CMV-seropositive.

The J gene is TRBJ2-3, the V gene TRBV27; 7 bases are shared with TRBD1. This CDR3 spans 14 amino acids. The germline V gene has CDR1 MNHEY and CDR2 SMNVEV (reference sequence). V lost 3 bases and J lost 6; bases outside the gene matches: 6. The CDR3 DNA reads as TGTGCCAGCAGTTTCACAGGGGCCATCGATACGCAGTATTTT. Translating gives CASSFTGAIDTQYF.

J is TRBJ2-5 and V is TRBV6-5; unclear D gene. CDR1 MNHEY and CDR2 SVGAGI come from the germline V gene. V lost 6 bases and J lost 5, with 19 bases in between. This CDR3 region has 15 residues. The CDR3 loop reads CASSPSYYLGETQYF. The CDR3 DNA sequence: TGTGCCAGCAGCCCGTCTTATTACCTCGGGGAGACCCAGTACTTC.

The V and J genes are TRBV7-6 and TRBJ1-1, with a tentative D call TRBD1 (6 bases). Trimming stripped 0 bases from V and 5 bases from J, with 7 bases between. The CDR3 has 13 residues. Germline CDR1 SGHVS, CDR2 FNYEAQ. CDR3 DNA sequence: TGTGCCAGCAGCTTAGCCGGGACAACTGAAGCTTTCTTT. It encodes CASSLAGTTEAFF.

This clone has more than one count but fewer than ten. CDR3 coding DNA: TGTGCCAGCAGCGTAGAGCCTAGCGGGAATGGAGATACGCAGTATTTT. This sequence encodes CASSVEPSGNGDTQYF. This sequence joins TRBV9 and TRBJ2-3, with TRBD2 matching over 9 bases. Germline V gene data show CDR1 as SGDLS and CDR2 as YYNGEE. The CDR3 contains 16 residues. The trim removed 0 bases at V and 5 bases at J, leaving 7 bases unmatched.

The chain uses TRBV10-3 and TRBJ2-1, with a tentative D call TRBD2 (7 bases). The V gene lost 7 bases and the J gene lost 7 bases, with 20 bases spanning the gap. Looked up from germline, CDR1 is ENHRY and CDR2 is SYGVKD. The CDR3 loop spans 15 amino acids. For the CDR3, the DNA is TGTGCCATCACCAAGGGGGGGTCTCTGGGGAATGAGCAGTTCTTC. This codes for CAITKGGSLGNEQFF.

The chain is built from TRBV9 and TRBJ2-1; possibly TRBD2 for D (6 bases). V lost 0 bases to trimming and J lost 0 bases, with 16 bases between them. This CDR3 is 18 amino acids long. Looked up from germline, CDR1 is SGDLS and CDR2 is YYNGEE. The chain's CDR3 is CASSVEVGGPVSYNEQFF. The CDR3 coding sequence is TGTGCCAGCAGCGTAGAGGTGGGGGGACCGGTCTCCTACAATGAGCAGTTCTTC. Combining the CDR3 with reference TRBV9 and TRBJ2-1 gives the whole variable domain DSGVTQTPKHLITATGQRVTLRCSPRSGDLSVYWYQQSLDQGLQFLIQYYNGEERAKGNILERFSAQQFPDLHSELNLSSLELGDSALYFCASSVEVGGPVSYNEQFFGPGTRLTVL.

The chain is built from TRBV6-1 and TRBJ1-5; D possibly corresponds to TRBD1 (6 bases). This CDR3 is built from 15 residues. Trimming pared 1 base from V and 4 bases from J, leaving 11 bases between. Per germline, CDR1 MNHNS and CDR2 SASEGT. The CDR3 here is CASSEGTARNQPQHF. For the CDR3, the DNA is TGTGCCAGCAGTGAAGGGACAGCTAGAAATCAGCCCCAGCATTTT.

The J gene is TRBJ2-5, the V gene TRBV6-1; no definite D call. The DNA end favors TRBJ2-7, so the J call may be wrong. Germline V CDR1 and CDR2: MNHNS, SASEGT. This CDR3 is built from 12 residues. This chain's CDR3 is CASRPASYEQYF. DNA for the CDR3: TGTGCCAGCAGGCCAGCGTCCTACGAGCAGTACTTC.

This chain links TRBV5-6 with TRBJ1-2; TRBD1 matches at 7 bases. CDR3 length: 14 residues. The V gene's germline CDR1 is SGHDT and CDR2 YYEEEE. With 6 bases clipped from V and 4 bases from J, the junction kept 9 bases outside the gene matches. The DNA for the CDR3 is TGTGCCAGCAACCCGGACAGGACTTTCTATGGCTACACCTTC. Protein product: CASNPDRTFYGYTF.

This clone appeared once. The chain employs TRBV27 and TRBJ1-6; 7 bases map to TRBD1. The CDR3 contains 16 residues. Per the germline V gene, CDR1 is MNHEY and CDR2 is SMNVEV (reference sequence). V dropped 2 bases and J dropped 2; count of bases not matched to a gene: 3. CDR3 amino acids: CASSLEGAAYNSPLHF. The DNA of the CDR3 is TGTGCCAGCAGTTTAGAGGGGGCGGCCTATAATTCACCCCTCCACTTT.

The rearrangement uses TRBV27 and TRBJ2-5; D call uncertain. Germline-derived CDR1 and CDR2 are MNHEY and SMNVEV (reference sequence). This CDR3 has 14 amino acids. The germline V and J ends were trimmed by 2 bases and 5 bases, with 12 bases remaining between them. CDR3 in amino acids: CASSLRPRWETQYF. The CDR3, as DNA: TGTGCCAGCAGTTTACGGCCGAGGTGGGAGACCCAGTACTTC.

The genes are TRBV7-8 and TRBJ1-1, with D perhaps TRBD1 (6 bases). Trimming removed 5 bases at V and 3 bases at J, with 19 bases between. CDR1 is SGHVS and CDR2 is FQNEAQ in the germline V gene. This CDR3 has 16 amino acids. The CDR3 reads CASSLQRGAGYTEAFF. Here the CDR3 DNA reads TGTGCCAGCAGCCTACAGCGGGGGGCTGGCTACACTGAAGCTTTCTTT. Supplemented by reference TRBV7-8 and TRBJ1-1, the full variable domain reads GAGVSQSPRYKVAKRGQDVALRCDPISGHVSLFWYQQALGQGPEFLTYFQNEAQLDKSGLPSDRFFAERPEGSVSTLKIQRTQQEDSAVYLCASSLQRGAGYTEAFFGQGTRLTVV.

The CDR3 sequence: CASSFVGWGTSAQYF. CDR3 DNA sequence: TGTGCCAGCAGCTTTGTGGGATGGGGGACTAGCGCGCAGTATTTT. V usage is TRBV5-8 and J usage is TRBJ2-3; TRBD2 aligns across 10 bases. The V gene end was trimmed by 2 bases and the J gene end by 10 bases; junction bases not matched to a gene: 10. The CDR3 length is 15 residues. The V gene's germline CDR1 is SGHTS and CDR2 YDEGEE. Full variable domain (remainder filled in from reference TRBV5-8 and TRBJ2-3): EAGVTQSPTHLIKTRGQQATLRCSPISGHTSVYWYQQALGLGLQFLLWYDEGEERNRGNFPPRFSGRQFPNYSSELNVNALELEDSALYLCASSFVGWGTSAQYFGPGTRLTVL.

The genes are TRBV7-8 and TRBJ2-7; the match to TRBD2 covers 9 bases. Losses at the gene ends were 5 bases for V and 2 bases for J; bases not matched to a gene: 7. In germline, CDR1 is SGHVS, CDR2 FQNEAQ. The CDR3 is 15 residues long. As DNA, the CDR3 is TGTGCCAGCAGCCCCAGACTAGCGGAAACCTACGAGCAGTACTTC. Amino acid sequence: CASSPRLAETYEQYF.